This TCR beta chain was retrieved from a study of shared clonotypes between healthy human individuals. The CDR3 is 16 amino acids. Trimming removed 2 bases from V and 5 bases from J, with 18 bases in between. The germline CDR1 and CDR2 sequences are MDHEN and SYDVKM. TCRdb's table, derived via immunoSEQ multiplex PCR, lists solely in-frame clones and lacks some. Among some 2,100,000 clones listed, about 93% were seen once. In the naive CD8 group, cells lacked CD45RO and were positively selected for CCR7, so terminally differentiated effector memory CD45RA+ cells were left out. J is TRBJ1-2 and V is TRBV28; D remains unclear. This clonotype was sampled from a man between 18 and 35 years old in good health. Some clones in this sample may be carry-over from other donors' samples. The sample taken for sequencing was naive CD8+ T cells from PBMCs. The CDR3: CASSLTSWSNTYGYTF. The CDR3 nucleotides are TGTGCCAGCAGTTTAACGTCCTGGTCAAACACTTATGGCTACACCTTC.